This T cell receptor (beta chain) was captured by sequencing in a study of early T cells in non-severe SARS-CoV-2 infection. TCRdb redid the calling of the 5' RACE reads with MiXCR, one entry per CDR3 protein. The repertoire includes 50,000 to 65,000 distinct CDR3 sequences, roughly 8.2% of them detected once, and under 12% sits in the top ten. In this sample, this clonotype turned up many times. Germline V gene data show CDR1 as LGHDT and CDR2 as YNNKEL (reference sequence). The CDR3 has 18 residues. V was clipped by 1 base and J by 5 bases; unmatched bases: 9. The chain links TRBV3-1 to TRBJ2-3; 13 bases line up with TRBD2. The source material was whole blood, sampled at baseline. This clonotype was obtained from an adult who was a healthcare worker with PCR-confirmed SARS-CoV-2 infection or an uninfected control (not recorded which). The DNA for the CDR3 is TGTGCCAGCAGCCAAGTAAGGGGACTAGCGGGAAAAATAGATACGCAGTATTTT. This codes for CASSQVRGLAGKIDTQYF.